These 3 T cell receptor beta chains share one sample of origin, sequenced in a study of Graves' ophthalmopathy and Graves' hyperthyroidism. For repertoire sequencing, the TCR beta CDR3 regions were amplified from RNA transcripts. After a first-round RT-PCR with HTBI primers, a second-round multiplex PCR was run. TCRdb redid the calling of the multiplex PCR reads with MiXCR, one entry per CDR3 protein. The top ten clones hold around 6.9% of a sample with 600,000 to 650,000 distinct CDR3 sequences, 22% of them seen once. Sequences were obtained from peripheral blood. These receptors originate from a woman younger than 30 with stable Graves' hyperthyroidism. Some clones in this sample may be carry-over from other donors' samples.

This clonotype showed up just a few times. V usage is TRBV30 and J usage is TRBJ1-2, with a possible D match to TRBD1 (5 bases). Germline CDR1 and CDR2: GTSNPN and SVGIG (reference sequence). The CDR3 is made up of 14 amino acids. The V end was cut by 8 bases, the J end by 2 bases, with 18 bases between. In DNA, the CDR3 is TGTGCCGGGGAGTCCTTCAGGGAGAACTATGGCTACACCTTC. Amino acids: CAGESFRENYGYTF.

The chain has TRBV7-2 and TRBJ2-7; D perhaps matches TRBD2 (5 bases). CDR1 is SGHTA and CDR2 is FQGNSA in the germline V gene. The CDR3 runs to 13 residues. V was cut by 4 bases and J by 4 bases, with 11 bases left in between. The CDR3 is CASSSRGQYEQYF. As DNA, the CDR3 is TGTGCCAGCAGCTCGAGAGGGCAGTACGAGCAGTACTTC.

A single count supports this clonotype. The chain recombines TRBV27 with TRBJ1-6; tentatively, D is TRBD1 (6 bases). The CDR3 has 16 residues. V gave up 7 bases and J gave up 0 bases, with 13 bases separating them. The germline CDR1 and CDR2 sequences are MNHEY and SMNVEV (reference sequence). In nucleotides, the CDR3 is TGTGCCAGCAAAACCACGGACAGCTCCTATAATTCACCCCTCCACTTT. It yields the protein CASKTTDSSYNSPLHF.